This T cell receptor beta chain was sequenced in a study of T cell responses to AZD1222 COVID-19 vaccine. Study-wide points: Regions 160-218 and 743-854 held dominance among vaccine-associated CD4 TCRs, which spanned spike. Among the donors, most were white British and more were female, and clonal diversity was possibly underestimated.

This CDR3 region has 15 residues. Germline V lookup: CDR1 SEHNR, CDR2 FQNEAQ (reference sequence). V shed 7 bases and J shed 4 bases, with 19 bases lying between them. Some clones are missing from TCRdb's copy, which holds only in-frame ones; the method was immunoSEQ multiplex PCR. The sample lists roughly 140,000 clones; about 92% were seen once. A remark on this clone: Its antigen is unknown.

V and J are TRBV7-9 and TRBJ1-1; D perhaps matches TRBD1 (5 bases). This TCR derives from an adult who received the AZD1222 COVID-19 vaccine. The sample was peripheral blood, taken 28 days after the second AZD1222 dose. CDR3 nucleotides: TGTGCCAGCACCGATAGAGGTGGGGGAAGCACTGAAGCTTTCTTT. As protein: CASTDRGGGSTEAFF.